This is a list of T cell receptor beta chains from one sample in a study of radiotherapy plus CTLA-4 blockade in lung cancer. Repertoires were generated with immunoSEQ multiplex PCR, while TCRdb's copy carries only in-frame clones and drops some. Here the sample spans over 85,000 clones, roughly 80% being singletons. The sample was peripheral blood, taken from a patient treated with radiotherapy plus ipilimumab. The receptors shown here come from a human donor with non-small cell lung cancer that progressed on radiotherapy plus ipilimumab. The CDR3 runs from the conserved cysteine through the conserved F or W. The D gene is left open where the match is weak. Only part of the rows carry a size: once, few, many, or a class if the clone is expanded.

clone_size	v_call	j_call	d_call	cdr3_nt	cdr3_aa
-	TRBV7-2	TRBJ2-5	-	TGTGCCAGCAGCGGACGAACTAGGATCCAAGAGACCCAGTACTTC	CASSGRTRIQETQYF
few	TRBV13	TRBJ1-2	-	TGTGCCAGCAGCTTCTACAGGGCGGATGGCTACACCTTC	CASSFYRADGYTF
-	TRBV7-9	TRBJ2-7	TRBD2	TGTGCCAGCAGCTATAGCGGGAGCGGGTCCTACGAGCAGTACTTC	CASSYSGSGSYEQYF
-	TRBV5-1	TRBJ2-5	-	TGCGCCAGCAGCGCCGGCGGGGCAAACGAAGAGACCCAGTACTTC	CASSAGGANEETQYF
-	TRBV4-1	TRBJ2-7	-	TGCGCCAGCAGCCAAAGTGGACAGTTCTACGAGCAGTACTTC	CASSQSGQFYEQYF
-	TRBV15	TRBJ2-1	-	TGTGCCACCAGCCGGTTTAGGGAGTACAATGAGCAGTTCTTC	CATSRFREYNEQFF
-	TRBV5-4	TRBJ2-7	TRBD2	TGTGCCAGCAGCTTCGGGACTAGCAGAGAGCAGTACTTC	CASSFGTSREQYF
-	TRBV28	TRBJ2-1	TRBD1	TGTGCCAGCCGGGCAGGGGGCTACAATGAGCAGTTCTTC	CASRAGGYNEQFF
-	TRBV5-6	TRBJ2-7	TRBD2	TGTGCCAGCAGCTTGACAAAACTAGCGGGAGCCGAAGAGCAGTACTTC	CASSLTKLAGAEEQYF
-	TRBV6-1	TRBJ2-3	TRBD2	TGTGCCAGCAGTGGGACTAGCGGGAGCTCAGATACGCAGTATTTT	CASSGTSGSSDTQYF
once	TRBV9	TRBJ1-3	-	TGTGCCAGCAGCGTAGCTTCCTCTGGAAACACCATATATTTT	CASSVASSGNTIYF
-	TRBV5-6	TRBJ1-2	-	TGTGCCAGCAGGCCGGAACAGGGAGACCGGTATGGCTACACCTTC	CASRPEQGDRYGYTF
few	TRBV6-5	TRBJ1-4	TRBD1	TGTGCCAGCAGTTGGACGGGACAGACGAACGGAGGCTTGTTTTTT	CASSWTGQTNGGLFF
-	TRBV5-3	TRBJ1-6	TRBD1	TGTGCCAGAAGCTTACGAATCGGGACAGGTATTCGCATCGGGTCACCCCTCCACTTT	CARSLRIGTGIRIGSPLHF
-	TRBV4-1	TRBJ1-2	-	TGCGCCAGCAGCCAAGAGTCAGAGGTTAACTATGGCTACACCTTC	CASSQESEVNYGYTF
-	TRBV6-5	TRBJ2-5	-	TGTGCCAGCAGCCTAGGACAGAACCAAGAGACCCAGTACTTC	CASSLGQNQETQYF
few	TRBV6-6	TRBJ2-1	-	TGTGCCAGCAGTTACCCATCGAGGGACCGAGGTGAGCAGTTCTTC	CASSYPSRDRGEQFF
-	TRBV5-1	TRBJ2-2	-	TGCGCCAGCAGGTTAGCACCGGACACCGGGGAGCTGTTTTTT	CASRLAPDTGELFF
-	TRBV25-1	TRBJ2-3	-	TGTGCCAGCAGGGGGGTGGCGGAAAGCACAGATACGCAGTATTTT	CASRGVAESTDTQYF
-	TRBV28	TRBJ1-2	-	TGTGCCAGCAGTTTACAGGGGTGGGGCTACACCTTC	CASSLQGWGYTF
-	TRBV5-1	TRBJ1-2	-	TGCGCCAGCAGCTTGGCCGGACGGTCTCAGGGCTACACCTTC	CASSLAGRSQGYTF
-	TRBV7-9	TRBJ2-5	-	TGTGCCAGCAGCTGGGAGGCGCAGGGGCGAGAGACCCAGTACTTC	CASSWEAQGRETQYF
few	TRBV27	TRBJ1-5	-	TGTGCCAGCAGTTTATGGGGCCGGGGAGGGAGTCAGCCCCAGCATTTT	CASSLWGRGGSQPQHF
-	TRBV6-4	TRBJ1-1	-	TGTGCCAGCAGTGACCCGGGGGGAGAAGCTTTCTTT	CASSDPGGEAFF
-	TRBV11-2	TRBJ2-5	-	TGTGCCAGCAGCTCGGGACCCCGGGGGGAGACCCAGTACTTC	CASSSGPRGETQYF
once	TRBV2	TRBJ2-5	-	TGTGCCAGCTATCTTGGGCGGGTGAGGGGTCAAGAGACCCAGTACTTC	CASYLGRVRGQETQYF
once	TRBV5-1	TRBJ2-7	TRBD2	TGCGCCAGCAGCCTTGTAGGCACCGGGACTAGTAACGAGCAGTACTTC	CASSLVGTGTSNEQYF
-	TRBV4-2	TRBJ2-2	-	TGTGCCAGCAGCCAAGAAACCAAAAGTGGGGAGCTGTTTTTT	CASSQETKSGELFF
-	TRBV5-6	TRBJ2-7	-	TGTGCCAGCAGCCCCTTTGGGCGGAGGTCCTACGAGCAGTACTTC	CASSPFGRRSYEQYF
-	TRBV30	TRBJ2-7	TRBD2	TGTGCCTGGAGCGGGGGGAATTACGAGCAGTACTTC	CAWSGGNYEQYF
few	TRBV15	TRBJ2-1	-	TGTGCCACCAGCAGAAGGACCGGGACTGCGTCTGGGGATGAGCAGTTCTTC	CATSRRTGTASGDEQFF
-	TRBV25-1	TRBJ2-7	-	TGTGCCAGCAGTGAAATCTTACACGAGCAGTACTTC	CASSEILHEQYF
-	TRBV28	TRBJ1-2	-	TGTGCCAGCAGTAAGGAGGGGAGAAGTTTTGGCTACACCTTC	CASSKEGRSFGYTF
few	TRBV19	TRBJ1-2	-	TGTGCCAGTAGTATTCCAGGGCAGTATGGCTACACCTTC	CASSIPGQYGYTF
-	TRBV7-2	TRBJ1-1	-	TGTGCCAGCAGTCTCCTCCTTGGCGGTAGGGTTGGCACTGAAGCTTTCTTT	CASSLLLGGRVGTEAFF
-	TRBV19	TRBJ2-7	-	TGTGCCAGTAGTATAGCCAGGATTGATTCGGGGGAGCAGTACTTC	CASSIARIDSGEQYF
-	TRBV21-1	TRBJ2-5	-	TGTGCCAGCAGTAAATTGGGCCCAAGGGCAGAGACCCAGTACTTC	CASSKLGPRAETQYF
-	TRBV7-2	TRBJ2-3	-	TGTGCCAGCGGAGCAGATACGCAGTATTTT	CASGADTQYF
-	TRBV5-6	TRBJ2-6	-	TGTGCCAGCAGCCGACAGTTCGCTGGGGCCAACGTCCTGACTTTC	CASSRQFAGANVLTF
-	TRBV10-3	TRBJ1-1	TRBD1	TGTGCCATCAGTGAGGGCCGGGACAGAGAAGCTTTCTTT	CAISEGRDREAFF
-	TRBV6-1	TRBJ1-5	-	TGTGCCAGCAGCCTGGACGTTATCAATCAGCCCCAGCATTTT	CASSLDVINQPQHF
-	TRBV7-9	TRBJ1-1	TRBD1	TGTGCCAGCAGCTTAGCTCAGGGGGTGAACACTGAAGCTTTCTTT	CASSLAQGVNTEAFF
-	TRBV30	TRBJ2-1	-	TGTGCCTGGAGGCCGGGTGCCCAGAAGGATAATGAGCAGTTCTTC	CAWRPGAQKDNEQFF
few	TRBV19	TRBJ2-1	TRBD2	TGTGCCAGTAGTATTTCGCGGGAGGGGAATGAGCAGTTCTTC	CASSISREGNEQFF
-	TRBV5-6	TRBJ2-1	TRBD2	TGTGCCAGCAGCGTGGGACTAGATAACTACAATGAGCAGTTCTTC	CASSVGLDNYNEQFF
-	TRBV7-9	TRBJ1-3	TRBD1	TGTGCCAGCAGCCGAGCGATTGGGGACAGCTCTGGAAACACCATATATTTT	CASSRAIGDSSGNTIYF
-	TRBV7-9	TRBJ2-5	TRBD2	TGTGCCAGCAGCCGACTAGCTCAATGGGAGACCCAGTACTTC	CASSRLAQWETQYF
-	TRBV23-1	TRBJ1-5	-	TGCGCCAGCAGTCAATTCAAACTACATCATCAGCGGTCCCAGCATTTT	CASSQFKLHHQRSQHF
-	TRBV15	TRBJ2-5	-	TGTGCCACCAGCAGAGATCCCGGACGACAAGAGACCCAGTACTTC	CATSRDPGRQETQYF
-	TRBV27	TRBJ2-3	TRBD2	TGTGCCAGCAGTGAAGGACTAGCGGGGTTAGATACGCAGTATTTT	CASSEGLAGLDTQYF
-	TRBV5-1	TRBJ1-3	-	TGCGCCAGCAGCTTGGACAGATTCTCTGGAAACACCATATATTTT	CASSLDRFSGNTIYF